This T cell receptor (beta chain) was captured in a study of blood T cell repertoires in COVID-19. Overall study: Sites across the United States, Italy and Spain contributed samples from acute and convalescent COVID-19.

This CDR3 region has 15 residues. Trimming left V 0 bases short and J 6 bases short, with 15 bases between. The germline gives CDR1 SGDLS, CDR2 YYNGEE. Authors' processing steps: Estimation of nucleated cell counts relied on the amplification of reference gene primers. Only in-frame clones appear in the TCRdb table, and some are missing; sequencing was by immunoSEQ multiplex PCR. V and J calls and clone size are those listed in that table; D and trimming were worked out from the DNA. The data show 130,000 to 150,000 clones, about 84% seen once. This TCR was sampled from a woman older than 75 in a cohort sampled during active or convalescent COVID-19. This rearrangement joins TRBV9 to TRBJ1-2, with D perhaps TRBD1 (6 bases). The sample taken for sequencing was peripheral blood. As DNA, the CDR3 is TGTGCCAGCAGCGTAGCCCGCAGGGGCCCAAATGGCTACACCTTC. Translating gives CASSVARRGPNGYTF.